The sequence of this T cell receptor beta chain was determined in a study of T cell responses to AZD1222 COVID-19 vaccine (dated by TCRdb to about 2021). General notes on the study: TCR sequencing was performed for approximately 240 trial participants, of whom around 200 were given two doses of AZD1222 and around 25 were given two doses of MenACWY control vaccine. Enrollment into the trials was organized by age into subgroups of 18-55, 56-69 and 70-plus years, and those subgroups contained roughly 160, 29 and 62 TCR-sequenced participants, respectively.

Sample time point, as interpreted from the label and publication: baseline before first vaccination. The treatment or condition label corresponds to: meningococcal conjugate vaccine given as trial control. The vaccinee samples were drawn from two UK trials, COV001 and COV002, one of which was a single-blind randomized controlled phase 2/3 trial testing AZD1222 (ChAdOx1 nCoV-19) in healthy adults. For TCRbeta chain sequencing, PBMC samples from trial participants were taken at day 0 and at day 28 after the second dose. The germline V gene yields LGHNT for CDR1 and FRNRAP for CDR2. Including the terminal cysteine and phenylalanine, the CDR3 comprises 13 residues. Just the 39-base CDR3 DNA is kept, in frame starting at base 1. V and J are truncated by 9 bases and 3 bases respectively, leaving an intervening sequence of 15 bases. The CDR3 regions of human TCRbeta chains were subjected to immunosequencing. For the original study's pipeline: TCRs in the repertoires were matched against a reference library of SARS-CoV-2-specific TCRs that had been generated with the MIRA antigen-specificity platform. Breadth was defined as the fraction of unique TCRs that were SARS-CoV-2-associated, and depth was defined as the fraction of total T cells that were SARS-CoV-2-associated. Each spike-specific TCR was assigned to its reactive spike region and to a CD4 or CD8 class using the MIRA data. Log10-transformed breadth and depth values were compared by one-way ANOVA with Sidak's multiple comparisons tests. TCRdb mirrors the immuneACCESS table, restricted to in-frame sequences. Some clones are absent from its copies; in checked studies, under half trace to an unresolved V gene, and the reason for the others is unknown. V and J calls plus clone size are reproduced from that table; the DNA served to infer D and trimming. Within this sample are more than 95,000 clones, with roughly 87% of them counted one time only. The ten most abundant clones make up 4% to 5.5% of the sample.

Turning to this clone: What antigen it recognizes has not been identified. Nothing much larger sits one base from this clone, and base qualities are not available.

On the study overall, not on this receptor specifically: In the small 56-69-year group, the increase in depth fell short of significance, most likely because of low power. Only five to seven AZD1222 recipients were SARS-CoV-2 seropositive at baseline, limiting conclusions about previously exposed vaccinees. Because no day 14 peak-response samples were available, the repertoires could be characterized only after the peak T cell response. After two AZD1222 doses, spike-specific TCR breadth and depth were significantly higher than at day 0 and than in MenACWY recipients. Reportedly, almost half of the unique spike-specific TCRs recognized epitopes lying outside the regions that are mutated in the B.1.351 and B.1.1.7 variants. CD4 TCRs associated with the vaccine covered the entire spike protein, and the dominant responses were in regions 160-218 and 743-854. Most participants were white British and females outnumbered males, and the authors suggested that clonal diversity may have been underestimated.

The chain is made from TRBV12-5 and TRBJ2-7; possibly the D gene is TRBD1, per 6 matching bases. The sample was peripheral blood, taken on day 0 of MenACWY control vaccination. The receptor was isolated from an adult in good health. The nucleotides are TGTGCTAGCGACACGGACAGAGACTACGAGCAGTACTTC. Its translation is CASDTDRDYEQYF.